This is a list of T cell receptor beta chains from one sample in a study of metastatic and nonmetastatic thyroid tumors. Via MiXCR, TCRdb re-called the PCR reads. The sample consists of 30,000 to 45,000 clones, around 47% of them appearing once. What was sequenced was tumor tissue. The receptors come from a male donor with papillary thyroid cancer or a benign thyroid nodule (not recorded which). Some clones in this sample may be carry-over from other donors' samples. Each CDR3 is given with its conserved first and last residue. A D gene is named only where the DNA matches it firmly. A row's size may be missing; if present it is once, few, many or a size class.

clone_size,j_call,d_call,v_call,cdr3_nt,cdr3_aa
-,TRBJ1-5,-,TRBV6-1,TGTGCCAGCAGCCGTCTGGGGCAGGATAGCAATCAGCCCCAGCATTTT,CASSRLGQDSNQPQHF
few,TRBJ2-7,TRBD1,TRBV15,TGTGCCACCAGCAGACGACAGGGCGACTACGAGCAGTACTTC,CATSRRQGDYEQYF
-,TRBJ1-1,TRBD1,TRBV5-1,TGCGCCAGCAGCGGGGACAGGGTGAACACTGAAGCTTTCTTT,CASSGDRVNTEAFF
-,TRBJ2-7,-,TRBV24-1,TGTGCCACCAGTGACCCCGGGACGACCTCCTACGAGCAGTACTTC,CATSDPGTTSYEQYF
-,TRBJ2-7,TRBD2,TRBV11-3,TGTGCCAGCAGCCACGGGACTAGTTACGAGCAGTACTTC,CASSHGTSYEQYF
-,TRBJ2-2,TRBD2,TRBV20-1,TGCAGTGCCCGACTAGCGGGATCGGCCTACACCGGGGAGCTGTTTTTT,CSARLAGSAYTGELFF
few,TRBJ2-2,TRBD2,TRBV6-1,TGTGCCAGCAGTGAACTAGCGGGAGGGAACACCGGGGAGCTGTTTTTT,CASSELAGGNTGELFF
few,TRBJ2-7,TRBD1,TRBV6-1,TGTGCCAGCACTCCGGGACAGATCTACGAGCAGTACTTC,CASTPGQIYEQYF
-,TRBJ2-5,-,TRBV2,TGTGCCAGCAGCCCCGGGCGTAGAGAGACCCAGTACTTC,CASSPGRRETQYF
few,TRBJ2-7,-,TRBV7-9,TGTGCCAGCAGCACTACTAGTCGGGAGCAGTACTTC,CASSTTSREQYF
-,TRBJ2-5,TRBD2,TRBV4-1,TGCGCCAGCAGCCTTGGACTAGCGGGAGGTGAGACCCAGTACTTC,CASSLGLAGGETQYF
-,TRBJ1-6,TRBD1,TRBV28,TGTGTCAGCAGCCGACAGGGGTATAATTCACCCCTCCACTTT,CVSSRQGYNSPLHF
-,TRBJ2-1,-,TRBV6-6,TGTGCCAGCAGTTACTCGGGGGCGGATGAACAGTTCTTC,CASSYSGADEQFF
-,TRBJ2-1,TRBD2,TRBV11-2,TGTGCCAGCAGCTTAGGACTAGCGGGCCTCTACAATGAGCAGTTCTTC,CASSLGLAGLYNEQFF
-,TRBJ2-7,TRBD1,TRBV2,TGTGCCAGCAGTTCACCCGGGACAGCGATGAGGGAGCAGTACTTC,CASSSPGTAMREQYF
few,TRBJ1-5,-,TRBV6-1,TGTGCCAGCAGTGAACGGGGGCCCCAGCATTTT,CASSERGPQHF
-,TRBJ1-5,-,TRBV19,TGTGCCAGTAGTAGTCGGGGGCGTGGTGTTAGCAATCAGCCCCAGCATTTT,CASSSRGRGVSNQPQHF
-,TRBJ2-7,TRBD2,TRBV13,TGTGCCAGCAGCTTAGGCAGCAGACTAGCGGGTTACGAGCAGTACTTC,CASSLGSRLAGYEQYF
-,TRBJ1-2,-,TRBV30,TGTGCCTGGAGTTTAAGCAGGGGCGATGGCTACACCTTC,CAWSLSRGDGYTF
many,TRBJ2-3,TRBD2,TRBV6-2/TRBV6-3,TGTGCCAGCAGTTCCGAAGCGGGGCGCCAGTATTTT,CASSSEAGRQYF
few,TRBJ2-1,TRBD1,TRBV28,TGTGCCACCGTCTCGGGACAGTTGACCTACAATGAGCAGTTCTTC,CATVSGQLTYNEQFF
-,TRBJ1-5,TRBD1,TRBV20-1,TGCAGTGCTCGCGATTCTAGGGGGCCTGTCGGGAATCAGCCCCAGCATTTT,CSARDSRGPVGNQPQHF
-,TRBJ2-1,-,TRBV5-1,TGCGCCAGCAGTATTCTGGAGCCCTCCTACAATGAGCAGTTCTTC,CASSILEPSYNEQFF
-,TRBJ1-6,TRBD1,TRBV6-1,TGTGCCAGCAGTAGTGGACAGGGGGCAAATTCACCCCTCCACTTT,CASSSGQGANSPLHF
-,TRBJ2-1,TRBD1,TRBV6-1,TGTGCCAGCAGCCCGGGGGACAGGAGGGGCGATGAGCAGTTCTTC,CASSPGDRRGDEQFF
-,TRBJ2-1,-,TRBV12-3/TRBV12-4,TGTGCCAGCAGTGACGGGGCCCGCCGAGAGTTCTTC,CASSDGARREFF
-,TRBJ2-7,TRBD1,TRBV12-3/TRBV12-4,TGTGCCAGCAGACCCTCCGGGACAGGGTTTTACGAGCAGTACTTC,CASRPSGTGFYEQYF
-,TRBJ2-2,-,TRBV6-2/TRBV6-3,TGTGCCAGCAGTTACTCGACGCCGAGCTGGACGGGTTCGAACACCGGGGAGCTGTTTTTT,CASSYSTPSWTGSNTGELFF
few,TRBJ2-7,-,TRBV12-3/TRBV12-4,TGTGCCAGCAGTTTGCAGGGTTTCCACGAGCAGTACTTC,CASSLQGFHEQYF
-,TRBJ1-2,-,TRBV7-9,TGTGCCAGCAGCCCCGACAAGGGTAATAACTATGGCTACACCTTC,CASSPDKGNNYGYTF
few,TRBJ2-3,TRBD2,TRBV27,TGTGCCAGCACCCCTGGGACTAGCGGGTTAGGCGGCACAGATACGCAGTATTTT,CASTPGTSGLGGTDTQYF
-,TRBJ2-3,TRBD2,TRBV2,TGTGCCAGCACTACTAGCGGGAGCACAGATACGCAGTATTTT,CASTTSGSTDTQYF
few,TRBJ2-7,-,TRBV28,TGTGCCTCCCTTGGGTCGGCGGGCTACGAGCAGTACTTC,CASLGSAGYEQYF
once,TRBJ1-2,TRBD1,TRBV30,TGTGCCTGGAGTGCGGGACAGGGAGGTGGCTACACCTTC,CAWSAGQGGGYTF
-,TRBJ2-3,TRBD1,TRBV4-2,TGTGCCAGCAGCGGCCGGGACAGGGATAACACAGATACGCAGTATTTT,CASSGRDRDNTDTQYF
few,TRBJ2-7,TRBD1,TRBV6-1,TGTGCCAGCAGCATCGACAGGGCACGCTACGAGCAGTACTTC,CASSIDRARYEQYF
-,TRBJ2-3,-,TRBV5-5,TGTGCCAGCAGCTTCACAGATACGCAGTATTTT,CASSFTDTQYF
-,TRBJ2-7,TRBD2,TRBV5-1,TGCGCCAGCAGCTGGGGACTAGCGGGAGGGCCATACTCCTACGAGCAGTACTTC,CASSWGLAGGPYSYEQYF
-,TRBJ2-3,-,TRBV30,TGTGCCTGGAGAGGCGTGAAGGGCGTAGATACGCAGTATTTT,CAWRGVKGVDTQYF
-,TRBJ2-4,-,TRBV4-1,TGCGCCAGCAGCCAAAGGGGAGACATTCAGTACTTC,CASSQRGDIQYF
-,TRBJ2-7,TRBD2,TRBV5-6,TGTGCCAGCGAACATGGTAGCGGGGCCTCCTACGAGCAGTACTTC,CASEHGSGASYEQYF
once,TRBJ2-7,TRBD1,TRBV5-1,TGCGCCAGCAGCTCGGGACAGACCTCGGACGAGCAGTACTTC,CASSSGQTSDEQYF